This is a list of T cell receptor beta chains from one sample in a study of T cell repertoires in cytomegalovirus infection. These receptors' antigens are unknown. Each CDR3 protein gets one entry after TCRdb re-called the reads with MiXCR. The repertoire holds over 45,000 distinct CDR3 sequences, with approximately 19% as singletons. The sample here was CD8+ T cells from cultured PBMCs, taken from culture after CMV antigen stimulation. Receptors originate from a human donor in good health (CMV status not recorded). Some clones in this sample may be carry-over from other donors' samples. The CDR3 runs from the conserved cysteine through the conserved F or W. Each record gives: J gene, clone size, D gene, V gene, CDR3 protein, CDR3 DNA. The D gene is left open where the match is weak. Only some rows state a clone size, as once, few, many or a class for expanded clones.

>TRBJ1-1|many|.|TRBV7-2
CASSFAGFMGGTEAFF
TGTGCCAGCAGCTTCGCAGGGTTTATGGGCGGCACTGAAGCTTTCTTT
>TRBJ2-2|.|.|TRBV20-1
CSARDEDGMNTGELFF
TGCAGTGCTAGAGATGAGGACGGAATGAACACCGGGGAGCTGTTTTTT
>TRBJ2-1|.|.|TRBV4-3
CASSQVGRGGGPNEQFF
TGCGCCAGCAGCCAAGTTGGGAGGGGGGGAGGTCCCAATGAGCAGTTCTTC
>TRBJ1-5|many|.|TRBV12-5
CASGLGGPYSNQPQHF
TGTGCTAGTGGTTTGGGAGGGCCATATAGCAATCAGCCCCAGCATTTT
>TRBJ2-1|many|.|TRBV4-3
CASSQDDTDYSYNEQFF
TGCGCCAGCAGCCAGGACGACACGGACTACTCCTACAATGAGCAGTTCTTC
>TRBJ2-1|many|TRBD2|TRBV20-1
CSAIPGLARTNEQFF
TGCAGTGCGATCCCGGGACTAGCAAGGACCAATGAGCAGTTCTTC
>TRBJ2-3|.|TRBD1|TRBV19
CASSTPGQGASTDTQYF
TGTGCCAGTAGTACACCGGGACAGGGGGCTAGCACAGATACGCAGTATTTT
>TRBJ2-3|.|TRBD2|TRBV7-9
CASSLGAGLARHTQYF
TGTGCCAGCAGCTTAGGTGCAGGACTAGCGAGGCATACGCAGTATTTT
>TRBJ1-2|.|TRBD1|TRBV2
CASSPTGTGHNYGYTF
TGTGCCAGCAGCCCGACCGGGACAGGTCATAACTATGGCTACACCTTC
>TRBJ1-1|many|.|TRBV6-6
CASSYRGTDTEAFF
TGTGCCAGCAGTTACAGGGGAACGGACACTGAAGCTTTCTTT
>TRBJ2-7|.|TRBD1|TRBV6-2/TRBV6-3
CVSGTGGYEQYF
TGTGTCAGCGGGACAGGGGGCTACGAGCAGTACTTC
>TRBJ2-1|few|.|TRBV29-1
CSVELASPYNEQFF
TGCAGCGTTGAGCTAGCGAGTCCCTACAATGAGCAGTTCTTC
>TRBJ2-2|.|.|TRBV29-1
CSVEGGNTGELFF
TGCAGCGTTGAGGGGGGGAACACCGGGGAGCTGTTTTTT
>TRBJ1-5|many|.|TRBV7-8
CASSLDPLQPQHF
TGTGCCAGCAGCTTAGACCCCTTGCAGCCCCAGCATTTT
>TRBJ2-6|few|.|TRBV11-1
CASSSRGAPTSRANVLTF
TGTGCCAGCAGCTCCCGAGGGGCCCCTACCTCTCGGGCCAACGTCCTGACTTTC
>TRBJ2-1|many|TRBD2|TRBV5-1
CASSVGTSGAIYNEQFF
TGCGCCAGCAGCGTCGGGACTAGCGGGGCAATCTACAATGAGCAGTTCTTC
>TRBJ2-1|few|TRBD2|TRBV2
CASNPSSGPFF
TGTGCCAGCAACCCCTCTAGCGGGCCGTTCTTC
>TRBJ1-3|.|TRBD1|TRBV20-1
CSAHDRVSGNTIYF
TGCAGTGCGCACGACAGGGTCTCTGGAAACACCATATATTTT
>TRBJ2-1|.|TRBD2|TRBV19
CASSILAGVSNEQFF
TGTGCCAGTAGTATTCTAGCGGGAGTAAGTAATGAGCAGTTCTTC
>TRBJ2-5|.|TRBD2|TRBV28
CASSLAREETQYF
TGTGCCAGCAGCCTGGCGCGGGAGGAGACCCAGTACTTC
>TRBJ2-5|once|.|TRBV5-3
CASSLGSATQYF
TGTGCCAGCAGCTTAGGGTCCGCGACCCAGTACTTC
>TRBJ2-7|many|TRBD1|TRBV7-8
CASTLFRGQGPRDEQYF
TGTGCCAGCACCCTATTTAGGGGGCAGGGGCCCAGGGACGAGCAGTACTTC
>TRBJ2-7|many|.|TRBV7-2
CASSWTWTLPYEQYF
TGTGCCAGCAGCTGGACCTGGACCCTCCCCTACGAGCAGTACTTC
>TRBJ1-5|.|.|TRBV2
CASRVLDNQPQHF
TGTGCCAGCAGAGTACTGGATAATCAGCCCCAGCATTTT
>TRBJ2-4|.|TRBD2|TRBV18
CASSPPFSSGGGNIQYF
TGTGCCAGCTCACCACCGTTTTCTAGCGGGGGTGGAAACATTCAGTACTTC